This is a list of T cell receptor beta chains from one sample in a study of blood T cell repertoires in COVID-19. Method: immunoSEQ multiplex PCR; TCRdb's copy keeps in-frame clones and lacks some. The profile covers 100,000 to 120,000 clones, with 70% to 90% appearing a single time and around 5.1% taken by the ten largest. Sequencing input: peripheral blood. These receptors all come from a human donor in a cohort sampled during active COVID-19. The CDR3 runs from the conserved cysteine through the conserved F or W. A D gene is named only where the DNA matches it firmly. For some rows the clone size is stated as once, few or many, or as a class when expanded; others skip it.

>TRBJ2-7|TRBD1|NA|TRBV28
CASSLLRDRPYEQYF
TGTGCCAGCAGTCTGCTCCGGGACAGACCGTACGAGCAGTACTTC
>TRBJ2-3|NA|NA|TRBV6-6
CASTQQSDTQYF
TGTGCCAGCACTCAACAGTCGGATACGCAGTATTTT
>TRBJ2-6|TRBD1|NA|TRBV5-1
CASAQWTGKTSGANVLTF
TGCGCCAGCGCCCAATGGACAGGGAAAACATCTGGGGCCAACGTCCTGACTTTC
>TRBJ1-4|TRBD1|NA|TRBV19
CASSIYGTAVANEKLFF
TGTGCCAGTAGTATATACGGGACAGCGGTCGCAAATGAAAAACTGTTTTTT
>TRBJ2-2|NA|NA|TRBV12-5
CASGLVTGFGTGELFF
TGTGCTAGTGGTTTGGTTACAGGTTTCGGCACCGGGGAGCTGTTTTTT
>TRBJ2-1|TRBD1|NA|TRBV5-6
CASIKKGANEQFF
TGTGCCAGTATTAAGAAGGGGGCAAATGAGCAGTTCTTC
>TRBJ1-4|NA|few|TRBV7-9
CASSETDWANEKLFF
TGTGCCAGCAGCGAGACTGATTGGGCTAATGAAAAACTGTTTTTT
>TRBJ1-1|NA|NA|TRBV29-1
CSVGFLNTEAFF
TGCAGCGTTGGGTTCCTAAACACTGAAGCTTTCTTT
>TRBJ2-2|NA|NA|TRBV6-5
CASSYSTGTGELFF
TGTGCCAGCAGTTACTCAACGGGCACCGGGGAGCTGTTTTTT
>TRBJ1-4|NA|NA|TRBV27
CASSPWDNTNEKLFF
TGTGCCAGCAGTCCCTGGGACAATACGAATGAAAAACTGTTTTTT
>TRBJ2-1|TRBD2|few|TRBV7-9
CASGSSGVPNEQFF
TGTGCCAGCGGATCTAGCGGGGTTCCCAATGAGCAGTTCTTC
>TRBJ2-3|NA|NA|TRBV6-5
CASSFFPGLDTQYF
TGTGCCAGCAGTTTTTTCCCGGGGTTGGATACGCAGTATTTT
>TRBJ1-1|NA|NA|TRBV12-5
CASARSGLGDTEAFF
TGTGCTAGTGCCCGATCGGGACTAGGGGACACTGAAGCTTTCTTT
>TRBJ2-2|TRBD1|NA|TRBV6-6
CASSHKPPSGQGFLTGELFF
TGTGCCAGCAGCCATAAGCCCCCTTCGGGACAGGGTTTTTTAACCGGGGAGCTGTTTTTT
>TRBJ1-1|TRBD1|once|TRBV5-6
CASSYGQGNTEAFF
TGTGCCAGCAGCTACGGACAGGGGAACACTGAAGCTTTCTTT
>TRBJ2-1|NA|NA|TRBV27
CASSLPLADRTAYNEQFF
TGTGCCAGCAGTTTACCTTTGGCTGACAGGACAGCCTACAATGAGCAGTTCTTC
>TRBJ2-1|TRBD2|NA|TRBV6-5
CASSYSPSGTDNEQFF
TGTGCCAGCAGTTACTCTCCTAGCGGAACAGACAATGAGCAGTTCTTC
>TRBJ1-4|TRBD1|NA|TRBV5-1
CASSPRDSTNEKLFF
TGCGCCAGCAGCCCGAGGGACAGCACTAATGAAAAACTGTTTTTT
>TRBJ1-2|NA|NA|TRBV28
CASSRRRSTGLYGYTF
TGTGCCAGCAGTCGCCGGAGATCGACTGGACTCTATGGCTACACCTTC
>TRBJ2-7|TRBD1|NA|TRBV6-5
CASSQDRGSYEQYF
TGTGCCAGCAGTCAGGACAGGGGATCCTACGAGCAGTACTTC
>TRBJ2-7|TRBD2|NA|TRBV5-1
CASRTSGGTYEQYF
TGCGCCAGTCGGACTAGCGGGGGAACCTACGAGCAGTACTTC
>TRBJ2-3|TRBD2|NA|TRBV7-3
CASSPSSGTDTQYF
TGTGCCAGCAGCCCCTCTAGCGGGACAGATACGCAGTATTTT
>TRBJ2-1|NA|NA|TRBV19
CASSTVDEQFF
TGTGCCAGTAGTACGGTCGATGAGCAGTTCTTC
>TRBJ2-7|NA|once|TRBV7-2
CASSLAEIYEQYF
TGTGCCAGCAGCTTAGCAGAGATCTACGAGCAGTACTTC
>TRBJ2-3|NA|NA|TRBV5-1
CASSPGQSGDTQYF
TGCGCCAGCAGCCCGGGACAGAGCGGGGATACGCAGTATTTT
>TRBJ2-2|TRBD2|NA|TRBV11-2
CASSPISGVIGELFF
TGTGCCAGCAGCCCTATCAGCGGGGTTATCGGGGAGCTGTTTTTT
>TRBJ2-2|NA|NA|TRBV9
CASKWGRDTGELFF
TGTGCCAGCAAGTGGGGGCGCGACACCGGGGAGCTGTTTTTT
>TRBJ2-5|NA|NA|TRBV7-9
CASSLGISGERGETQYF
TGTGCCAGCAGCTTAGGGATTAGCGGAGAACGGGGAGAGACCCAGTACTTC
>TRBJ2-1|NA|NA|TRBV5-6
CASRSGSEQFF
TGTGCCAGCAGGTCCGGGAGTGAGCAGTTCTTC
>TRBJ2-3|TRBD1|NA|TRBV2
CASRLTGFTDTQYF
TGTGCCAGCAGATTGACAGGGTTCACAGATACGCAGTATTTT
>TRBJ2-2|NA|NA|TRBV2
CASSAAGHLNTGELFF
TGTGCCAGCAGTGCCGCCGGACACTTGAACACCGGGGAGCTGTTTTTT
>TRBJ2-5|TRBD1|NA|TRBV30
CACPTGVRAETQYF
TGTGCCTGTCCTACAGGGGTAAGAGCGGAGACCCAGTACTTC
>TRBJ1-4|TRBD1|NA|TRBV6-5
CASGTGVNEKLFF
TGTGCCAGCGGTACAGGGGTTAATGAAAAACTGTTTTTT
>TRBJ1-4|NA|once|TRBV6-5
CASTSGGQEEKLFF
TGTGCCAGCACTTCGGGGGGACAAGAAGAAAAACTGTTTTTT
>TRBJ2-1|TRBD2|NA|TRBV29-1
CSVELWLAGKNSYNEQFF
TGCAGCGTTGAGCTGTGGTTAGCGGGGAAAAACTCGTACAATGAGCAGTTCTTC
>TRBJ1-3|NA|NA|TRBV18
CASSSAGGADGNTIYF
TGTGCCAGCTCCTCGGCTGGGGGCGCGGATGGAAACACCATATATTTT
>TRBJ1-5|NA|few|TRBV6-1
CASSEGGSNQPQHF
TGTGCCAGCAGTGAAGGCGGAAGCAATCAGCCCCAGCATTTT
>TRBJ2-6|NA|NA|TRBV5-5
CASSLGGLINSGANVLTF
TGTGCCAGCAGCTTGGGGGGGCTAATAAACTCTGGGGCCAACGTCCTGACTTTC
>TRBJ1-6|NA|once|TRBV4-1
CASSQGAGMLNSPLHF
TGCGCCAGCAGCCAGGGTGCAGGGATGCTTAATTCACCCCTCCACTTT
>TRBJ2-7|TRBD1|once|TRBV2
CASRQQGTYEQYF
TGTGCCAGCAGACAACAGGGGACCTACGAGCAGTACTTC
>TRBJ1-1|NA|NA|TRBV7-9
CASSLMNTEAFF
TGTGCCAGCAGCCTAATGAACACTGAAGCTTTCTTT
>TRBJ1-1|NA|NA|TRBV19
CASSILQGRAFF
TGTGCCAGTAGTATATTACAGGGAAGAGCTTTCTTT
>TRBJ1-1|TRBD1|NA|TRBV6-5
CASSYGTVNTEAFF
TGTGCCAGCAGTTATGGGACAGTGAACACTGAAGCTTTCTTT
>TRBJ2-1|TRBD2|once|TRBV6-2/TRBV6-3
CASSYSGLVREGARGEQFF
TGTGCCAGCAGTTACTCGGGACTAGTAAGGGAGGGAGCGCGTGGTGAGCAGTTCTTC
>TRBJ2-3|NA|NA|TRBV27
CASSPPHATSTDTQYF
TGTGCCAGCAGTCCACCTCACGCTACTAGCACAGATACGCAGTATTTT
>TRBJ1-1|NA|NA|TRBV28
CASSLNGLPGEAFF
TGTGCCAGCAGTCTCAACGGTCTGCCCGGTGAAGCTTTCTTT
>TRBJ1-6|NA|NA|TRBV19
CASSTTGRSDSPLHF
TGTGCCAGTAGTACCACAGGACGGTCCGATTCACCCCTCCACTTT
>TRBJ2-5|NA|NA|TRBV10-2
CASSEWVHRSETQYF
TGCGCCAGCAGTGAGTGGGTTCACAGGTCGGAGACCCAGTACTTC
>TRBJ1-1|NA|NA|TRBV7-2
CASSSPWRGPGTEAFF
TGTGCCAGCAGCTCACCTTGGCGGGGGCCCGGCACTGAAGCTTTCTTT
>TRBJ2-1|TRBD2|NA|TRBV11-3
CASSLASGRVEQFF
TGTGCCAGCAGCTTAGCTAGCGGGAGGGTTGAGCAGTTCTTC
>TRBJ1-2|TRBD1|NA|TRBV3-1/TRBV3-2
CASSQVLGQGASGYTF
TGTGCCAGCAGCCAAGTTTTGGGACAGGGGGCGAGTGGCTACACCTTC
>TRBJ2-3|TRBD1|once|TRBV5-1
CASSLAGTGGTDTQYF
TGCGCCAGCAGCTTGGCCGGGACAGGGGGCACAGATACGCAGTATTTT
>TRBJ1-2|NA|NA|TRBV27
CASSITGLGNYGYTF
TGTGCCAGCAGCATAACAGGGCTCGGCAACTATGGCTACACCTTC
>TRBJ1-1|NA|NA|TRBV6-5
CASSRDIMNTEAFF
TGTGCCAGCAGTAGGGACATCATGAACACTGAAGCTTTCTTT
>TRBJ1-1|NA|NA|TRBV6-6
CASSSSTGPDTEAFF
TGTGCCAGCAGTAGCTCTACAGGTCCGGACACTGAAGCTTTCTTT